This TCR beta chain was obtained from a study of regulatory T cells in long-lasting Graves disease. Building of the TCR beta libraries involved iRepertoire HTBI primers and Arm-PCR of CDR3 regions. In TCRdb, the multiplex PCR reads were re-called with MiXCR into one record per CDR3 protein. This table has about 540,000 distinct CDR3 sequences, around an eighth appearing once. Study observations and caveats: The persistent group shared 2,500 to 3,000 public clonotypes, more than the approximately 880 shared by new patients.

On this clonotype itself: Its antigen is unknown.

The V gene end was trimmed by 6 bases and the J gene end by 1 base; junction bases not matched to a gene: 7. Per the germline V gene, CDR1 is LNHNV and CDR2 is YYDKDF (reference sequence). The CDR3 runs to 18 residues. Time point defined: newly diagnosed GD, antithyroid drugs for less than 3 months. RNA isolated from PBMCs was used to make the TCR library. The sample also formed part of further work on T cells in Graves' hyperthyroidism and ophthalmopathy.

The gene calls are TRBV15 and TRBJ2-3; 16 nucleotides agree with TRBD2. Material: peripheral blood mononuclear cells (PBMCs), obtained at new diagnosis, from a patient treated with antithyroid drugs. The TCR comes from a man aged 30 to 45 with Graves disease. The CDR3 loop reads CATSPGLAGGPGTDTQYF. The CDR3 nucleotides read TGTGCCACCAGTCCGGGACTAGCGGGAGGGCCTGGCACAGATACGCAGTATTTT.